These 6 T cell receptor beta chains were sequenced from one sample in a study of human CD8 memory T cell subsets. Production of TCR beta libraries used UMI-labeled 5' RACE as the method. With the 5' RACE reads reprocessed, TCRdb shows one record per CDR3 protein and no DNA. The sample holds 3,000 to 4,500 distinct CDR3 sequences. What was sequenced was CD8+ T cells from PBMCs. The receptors derive from a human donor in good health.

The chain couples TRBV7-8 to TRBJ1-3; the D call of TRBD1 rests on TCRdb alone, since no DNA is present to check it. The CDR3 runs 16 residues. Germline V gene sequence: CDR1 SGHVS, CDR2 FQNEAQ. CDR3 protein: CASSLLGGSSGNTIYF. The full variable domain, completed using reference TRBV7-8 and TRBJ1-3, is GAGVSQSPRYKVAKRGQDVALRCDPISGHVSLFWYQQALGQGPEFLTYFQNEAQLDKSGLPSDRFFAERPEGSVSTLKIQRTQQEDSAVYLCASSLLGGSSGNTIYFGEGSWLTVV.

This clonotype is large by frequency. The genes are TRBV7-2 and TRBJ1-5. The CDR3 contains 14 residues. The V gene's germline CDR1 is SGHTA and CDR2 FQGNSA. The CDR3: CASSSVGLGQPQHF.

This sequence joins TRBV7-9 and TRBJ2-3. The length of the CDR3 is 14 residues. Germline V gene data show CDR1 as SEHNR and CDR2 as FQNEAQ (reference sequence). The chain's CDR3 is CASSFDWGTDTQYF.

This clonotype is medium-sized by frequency. V is TRBV13 and J is TRBJ1-1; TCRdb's D gene call, TRBD1, goes unchecked for lack of DNA. Germline V gene sequence: CDR1 PRHDT, CDR2 FYEKMQ (reference sequence). This CDR3 contains 15 residues. The CDR3 loop is CASRPRGGLNTEAFF.

V usage is TRBV5-1 and J usage is TRBJ2-2. CDR3 size: 14 residues. Germline loops: CDR1 SGHRS, CDR2 YFSETQ. The CDR3 loop reads CASSLEYATGELFF.

This clonotype is classed as large by frequency. This sequence joins TRBV7-8 and TRBJ1-1; TCRdb picks TRBD1, but there is no DNA to check that call. This CDR3 contains 13 residues. Germline CDR1 is SGHVS and CDR2 is FQNEAQ. The CDR3 spells CASSLRGDTEAFF.